The 21 T cell receptor beta chains in this list originate from one sample, sequenced in a study of blood T cells in healthy people across ages. With a J-beta primer mix and a sample-barcoded 5' primer, a second PCR ran roughly 7 to 11 cycles. MiXCR, run by TCRdb on the 5' RACE reads, gives a single entry per CDR3 protein. Of 1 million or so distinct CDR3 sequences listed, approximately 26% were seen once; the top ten hold approximately 0.75%. These data also formed part of another study, on T cells of mothers and their children.

The sample comprised blood. The receptor set was obtained from a girl aged 2-9 years in good health.

The chain uses TRBV28 and TRBJ2-7; D call uncertain. Germline CDR1 reads MDHEN; CDR2 reads SYDVKM. The CDR3 length is 15 residues. The germline V and J ends were trimmed by 6 bases and 0 bases, with 15 bases remaining between them. The CDR3 protein is CASSHRRFSSYEQYF. CDR3 bases: TGTGCCAGCAGCCACCGGAGATTTAGCTCCTACGAGCAGTACTTC.

The J gene is TRBJ2-5, the V gene TRBV3-1, with D perhaps TRBD2 (5 bases). This CDR3 is built from 14 residues. Germline CDR1 LGHDT, CDR2 YNNKEL (reference sequence). V shed 0 bases and J shed 5 bases, with 10 bases lying between them. The CDR3 region has the DNA TGTGCCAGCAGCCAAGATGTGGGAGCGGAGACCCAGTACTTC. Residues: CASSQDVGAETQYF.

This clonotype has more than one count but fewer than ten. The rearrangement joins TRBV20-1 to TRBJ2-4; no definite D call. The length of the CDR3 is 14 residues. Germline-derived CDR1 and CDR2 are DFQATT and SNEGSKA (reference sequence). Trimming took off 4 bases at V and 1 base at J, with 11 bases between the two ends. The CDR3 is CSAIEDSAKNIQYF. In DNA form, the CDR3 reads TGCAGTGCTATTGAGGATTCGGCCAAAAACATTCAGTACTTC.

The J gene is TRBJ2-5, the V gene TRBV29-1; 7 nucleotides align to TRBD2. The J call may be mistaken, given a closer DNA end match to TRBJ2-7. Germline V lookup: CDR1 SQVTM, CDR2 ANQGSEA. CDR3 length: 13 residues. This CDR3 reads CSVNRGGSYEQYF. The CDR3 DNA sequence: TGCAGCGTCAACCGCGGGGGCTCCTACGAGCAGTACTTC.

In regard to this clonotype: One junction end does not reproduce the germline sequence, and a read error may be involved. The chain links TRBV7-9 to TRBJ2-5, with no clear D. The CDR3 contains 8 residues. Looked up from germline, CDR1 is SEHNR and CDR2 is FQNEAQ (reference sequence). The CDR3 loop is CASSLDLF. The CDR3 nucleotides are TGTGCCAGCAGCTTAGATTTATTC.

The CDR3 DNA reads TGTGCCAGCAAGCTTTCCCCACAGGCTCCCAACTACGAGCAGTACTTC. As protein: CASKLSPQAPNYEQYF. The chain is built from TRBV6-1 and TRBJ2-7; perhaps TRBD1 as D (5 bases). V lost 7 bases and J 3 bases, leaving 22 bases between the germline ends. The germline CDR1 and CDR2 sequences are MNHNS and SASEGT. The CDR3 is made up of 16 amino acids.

This chain links TRBV5-6 with TRBJ2-7; TRBD2 matches 8 bases. Losses at the gene ends were 4 bases for V and 3 bases for J; bases not matched to a gene: 6. This CDR3 is built from 14 residues. CDR1 is SGHDT, CDR2 YYEEEE, per germline. CDR3 coding DNA: TGTGCCAGCAGCGGGACTAGGTTGGGCTACGAGCAGTACTTC. Translation: CASSGTRLGYEQYF.

This clonotype was seen a handful of times. The chain links TRBV12-3 or TRBV12-4 to TRBJ1-2, with D uncertain. V lost 3 bases, J lost 4 bases, and 15 bases lay in between. The CDR3 is 15 residues long. This CDR3 is CASSLFIRAPYGYTF. CDR3 sequence (DNA): TGTGCCAGCAGTTTGTTCATACGGGCCCCCTATGGCTACACCTTC.

This clonotype was counted between two and nine times. This chain uses TRBV12-3 or TRBV12-4 with TRBJ1-2, with 7 bases lining up with TRBD1. Losses at the gene ends were 6 bases for V and 8 bases for J; bases not matched to a gene: 6. CDR3 length: 12 residues. The CDR3 protein is CASSIQGLGYTF. The DNA for the CDR3 is TGTGCCAGCAGCATACAGGGGCTCGGCTACACCTTC.

The sample holds many counts of this clonotype. V and J are TRBV29-1 and TRBJ2-5, with no clear D. CDR3 length equals 11 residues. The germline CDR1 and CDR2 sequences are SQVTM and ANQGSEA. The V and J ends lost 3 bases and 2 bases respectively, with 4 bases between them. CDR3 amino acids: CSVEVQETQYF. The CDR3 DNA reads as TGCAGCGTTGAGGTTCAAGAGACCCAGTACTTC.

This clonotype occurred a few times. The chain joins TRBV28 to TRBJ2-7, with D uncertain. This CDR3 comprises 16 residues. Germline V lookup: CDR1 MDHEN, CDR2 SYDVKM. The V end was cut by 8 bases, the J end by 3 bases, with 23 bases between. CDR3 sequence reads: CASGTSGVTGLYEQYF. The CDR3, as DNA: TGTGCCAGCGGAACTTCTGGGGTTACGGGCCTCTACGAGCAGTACTTC. The complete variable domain, with remaining parts taken from reference TRBV28 and TRBJ2-7, reads DVKVTQSSRYLVKRTGEKVFLECVQDMDHENMFWYRQDPGLGLRLIYFSYDVKMKEKGDIPEGYSVSREKKERFSLILESASTNQTSMYLCASGTSGVTGLYEQYFGPGTRLTVT.

This clonotype has just a few counts. The J gene is TRBJ2-2, the V gene TRBV20-1; a weak D match, TRBD1 (6 bases). The CDR3 extends over 15 amino acids. CDR1 is DFQATT, CDR2 SNEGSKA, per germline (reference sequence). V was pared by 0 bases and J by 0 bases, with 8 bases between. The CDR3 nucleotides read TGCAGTGCTAGAGACAGGGGCGCGAACACCGGGGAGCTGTTTTTT. It encodes CSARDRGANTGELFF.

This clonotype was detected a few times. The chain combines TRBV7-2 with TRBJ2-1; no definite D call. V gave up 3 bases and J gave up 4 bases, with 22 bases separating them. The CDR3 totals 18 residues. Germline CDR1 reads SGHTA; CDR2 reads FQGNSA. The CDR3 sequence: CASSFKSKGRIGYNEQFF. In DNA, the CDR3 is TGTGCCAGCAGCTTTAAGTCAAAAGGGCGTATCGGGTACAATGAGCAGTTCTTC.

This clonotype was observed a handful of times. The J gene is TRBJ2-1, the V gene TRBV7-9, with a weak D call TRBD1 (6 bases). There are 14 residues in the CDR3. Germline assignment: CDR1 SEHNR and CDR2 FQNEAQ (reference sequence). Trimming left V 5 bases short and J 2 bases short, with 10 bases between. The CDR3 bases are TGTGCCAGCAGCATACAGGGTCCCTACAATGAGCAGTTCTTC. This codes for CASSIQGPYNEQFF.

The V gene is TRBV7-2, the J gene TRBJ2-3; 7 bases are a match to TRBD1. After removal of 4 bases from V and 3 bases from J, the junction contained 13 bases not matched to a gene. Per the germline V gene, CDR1 is SGHTA and CDR2 is FQGNSA. This CDR3 spans 17 amino acids. CDR3 in DNA: TGTGCCAGCAGCTCTCCACCAGGACAGGCTAAGACAGATACGCAGTATTTT. Encoded protein: CASSSPPGQAKTDTQYF.

The J gene is TRBJ2-7, the V gene TRBV28, with D perhaps TRBD2 (6 bases). The CDR3 spans 15 residues. Looked up from germline, CDR1 is MDHEN and CDR2 is SYDVKM. V was shortened by 2 bases and J by 3 bases, with 14 bases between the two germline ends. The CDR3 spells CASSLAGRQLYEQYF. The CDR3 coding sequence is TGTGCCAGCAGTTTAGCGGGACGGCAACTCTACGAGCAGTACTTC.

This clonotype was seen once. The chain carries TRBV20-1 and TRBJ2-1, with D hard to call. Trimming stripped 0 bases from V and 0 bases from J, with 12 bases between. This CDR3 is 16 amino acids long. Germline CDR1 DFQATT, CDR2 SNEGSKA (reference sequence). This CDR3 is CSARDLLVGSYNEQFF. CDR3 DNA: TGCAGTGCTAGAGATTTACTGGTGGGCTCCTACAATGAGCAGTTCTTC.

This clonotype occurred a few times. The rearrangement uses TRBV2 and TRBJ1-1, with 8 bases matching TRBD1. Germline V gene data show CDR1 as SNHLY and CDR2 as FYNNEI. The CDR3 length is 15 residues. V lost 6 bases and J lost 0; bases outside the gene matches: 6. CDR3 nucleotides: TGTGCCAGCAGAGAAAGGACAGGGATGAACACTGAAGCTTTCTTT. This sequence encodes CASRERTGMNTEAFF. Variable domain in full (rest from reference TRBV2 and TRBJ1-1): EPEVTQTPSHQVTQMGQEVILRCVPISNHLYFYWYRQILGQKVEFLVSFYNNEISEKSEIFDDQFSVERPDGSNFTLKIRSTKLEDSAMYFCASRERTGMNTEAFFGQGTRLTVV.

This chain uses TRBV5-1 with TRBJ2-7, with D perhaps matching TRBD2 (5 bases). Germline CDR1 reads SGHRS; CDR2 reads YFSETQ. Trimming removed 4 bases at V and 5 bases at J, with 16 bases between. This CDR3 comprises 14 residues. CDR3 in DNA: TGCGCCAGCAGCCGCTCCGGGGTAGGGAACGAGCAGTACTTC. Residues: CASSRSGVGNEQYF.

The table lists this clonotype with a few counts. The rearrangement links TRBV6-6 to TRBJ2-5; 8 nucleotides agree with TRBD2. The J call may be in error: the DNA end matches TRBJ2-7 better. This CDR3 has 15 amino acids. Germline V gene sequence: CDR1 MNHNY, CDR2 SVGAGI (reference sequence). The CDR3 nucleotides read TGTGCCAGCAGTTACGAGGGAGCGGGAGACTACGAGCAGTACTTC. Translated, it gives CASSYEGAGDYEQYF.

The DNA for the CDR3 is TGCAGTGCTCCTGAGACAGGGGGATATGGCTACACCTTC. Amino acid sequence: CSAPETGGYGYTF. J is TRBJ1-2 and V is TRBV20-1; 9 bases are a match to TRBD1. The CDR3 sequence is 13 residues long. In germline, CDR1 is DFQATT, CDR2 SNEGSKA (reference sequence). V dropped 5 bases and J dropped 5; count of bases not matched to a gene: 6.